The TCR beta chain described here comes from a study of blood T cell repertoires in COVID-19. This clone has just one count. In the study's own analysis: Reference gene primer amplification yielded estimated nucleated cell counts. TCRdb keeps only in-frame clones here, not all; method: immunoSEQ multiplex PCR. V, J and clone size are taken as reported in that table, and D and trimming were inferred from the DNA itself. This sample has fewer than 300,000 clones; roughly 88% occur once, and the top ten carry 0.87%. Recruited during active infection, patients (from Seattle) were subsequently followed longitudinally. V was pared by 8 bases and J by 4 bases, with 11 bases between. The germline V gene encodes CDR1 SNHLY and CDR2 FYNNEI. The length of the CDR3 is 12 residues.

The sequence derives from a human donor with COVID-19, enrolled during active disease. The donor label of this sample is uncertain. V and J are TRBV2 and TRBJ1-2; the D is unclear. Sequencing input: peripheral blood. Written as DNA, the CDR3 is TGTGCCAGCTTCGACGGACTCTATGGCTACACCTTC. Protein: CASFDGLYGYTF.